Presented here are 18 T cell receptor beta chains from one specimen sequenced in a study of T-cell reconstitution after alpha-beta-depleted transplantation in children. The authors prepared the TCRbeta library with unique molecular identifiers. One entry per CDR3 protein results from TCRdb running MiXCR on the PCR reads. The repertoire holds around 300,000 distinct CDR3 sequences, under 14% seen once, with around a quarter in the top ten. The specimen was peripheral blood, collected 180 days after TCRalphabeta/CD19-depleted stem cell transplant. These receptors originate from a male patient under 10 years old who had a stem cell transplant for chronic granulomatous disease, so the T cells may come from the graft donor.

The V gene is TRBV3-1, the J gene TRBJ2-7; 7 positions agree with TRBD1. This CDR3 is 18 amino acids long. V lost 2 bases, J lost 3 bases, and 16 bases stayed unmatched. CDR1 LGHDT and CDR2 YNNKEL come from the germline V gene (reference sequence). The CDR3 sequence: CASSQRVRSGQRYYEQYF. The CDR3 DNA is TGTGCCAGCAGCCAACGGGTAAGATCGGGACAGCGCTACTACGAGCAGTACTTC.

This clonotype was observed a handful of times. The chain recombines TRBV7-3 with TRBJ2-2; D remains ambiguous. With 5 bases removed from V and 1 base from J, the gap between germline ends came to 11 bases. CDR1 SGHTA and CDR2 FQGTGA come from the germline V gene. CDR3 length: 15 residues. CDR3 in amino acids: CASSRGSLNTGELFF. For the CDR3, the DNA is TGTGCCAGCAGCCGCGGCAGTTTGAACACCGGGGAGCTGTTTTTT.

This clonotype was seen ten or more times. The chain combines TRBV12-3 or TRBV12-4 with TRBJ2-1, with no clear D. The V and J ends lost 5 bases and 5 bases respectively, with 13 bases between them. This CDR3 region has 14 residues. Here the CDR3 DNA reads TGTGCCAGCAGTCCCCATGGGGTAAACAATGAGCAGTTCTTC. The encoded protein is CASSPHGVNNEQFF.

Details on this clonotype: Given a much more abundant clone one base away, this may be a read error. The V and J genes are TRBV5-6 and TRBJ2-1; 8 nucleotides align to TRBD2. The CDR3 runs to 13 residues. Germline CDR1 and CDR2: SGHDT and YYEEEE. Here the CDR3 reads CAGRPWGAGDWFF. CDR3 nucleotides: TGTGCCGGCAGGCCATGGGGAGCGGGGGACTGGTTCTTC.

This clonotype was recorded many times. The chain couples TRBV5-1 to TRBJ2-7, with a weak D call TRBD2 (6 bases). V shed 2 bases and J shed 2 bases, with 20 bases lying between them. Germline values: CDR1 SGHRS, CDR2 YFSETQ. This CDR3 has 17 residues. CDR3 sequence: CASSFFQGGALTYEQYF. CDR3 sequence (DNA): TGCGCCAGCAGCTTCTTTCAGGGAGGAGCCCTCACCTACGAGCAGTACTTC.

This clonotype came up once. A much more abundant neighbour one base away suggests this may be a read error. The chain employs TRBV9 and TRBJ2-2; D is unresolved. CDR3 length: 13 residues. From germline, CDR1 is SGDLS and CDR2 YYNGEE. CDR3 bases: TGTGCCTGCAGCGTTTTGGGGACCGGGGAGCTGTTTTTT. It codes for CACSVLGTGELFF.

This clonotype was recorded at least ten times. The CDR3 protein is CSARDRGAGGYTF. CDR3 in DNA: TGCAGTGCTAGAGATCGAGGAGCGGGTGGCTACACCTTC. The chain employs TRBV20-1 and TRBJ1-2, with D unclear. Per the germline V gene, CDR1 is DFQATT and CDR2 is SNEGSKA (reference sequence). The CDR3 has 13 residues. With 0 bases removed from V and 7 bases from J, the gap between germline ends came to 12 bases.

In regard to this clonotype: This may be a read error, as it is one base from a much larger clone. The V call is TRBV29-1, the J call TRBJ1-2, with D possibly being TRBD1 (6 bases). With 7 bases removed from V and 2 bases from J, the gap between germline ends came to 20 bases. CDR3 length: 15 amino acids. Per germline, CDR1 SQVTM and CDR2 ANQGSEA. The CDR3 nucleotides read TGCAGCGCTCCGGTCCCGGACAGCAACAACTATGGCTACACCTTC. This codes for CSAPVPDSNNYGYTF. Full variable domain (outside the CDR3, taken from reference TRBV29-1 and TRBJ1-2): SAVISQKPSRDICQRGTSLTIQCQVDSQVTMMFWYRQQPGQSLTLIATANQGSEATYESGFVIDKFPISRPNLTFSTLTVSNMSPEDSSIYLCSAPVPDSNNYGYTFGSGTRLTVV.

This clonotype was recorded many times. This rearrangement joins TRBV5-1 to TRBJ2-5; D gene uncertain. Trimming stripped 5 bases from V and 7 bases from J, with 15 bases between. CDR3 size: 13 residues. The germline V gene has CDR1 SGHRS and CDR2 YFSETQ. The CDR3 is CASRENHYGTQYF. The CDR3, as DNA: TGCGCCAGCAGGGAGAACCACTATGGGACCCAGTACTTC.

The chain carries TRBV30 and TRBJ2-5; 10 bases fit TRBD1. Germline loops: CDR1 GTSNPN, CDR2 SVGIG (reference sequence). The CDR3 contains 18 residues. V lost 5 bases to trimming and J lost 0 bases; unmatched junction nucleotides: 15. The DNA of the CDR3 is TGTGCCTGGCAAACCCCTTGGGACAGGGGCCGATACCAAGAGACCCAGTACTTC. Translating it yields CAWQTPWDRGRYQETQYF. Full variable domain (outside the CDR3, taken from reference TRBV30 and TRBJ2-5): SQTIHQWPATLVQPVGSPLSLECTVEGTSNPNLYWYRQAAGRGLQLLFYSVGIGQISSEVPQNLSASRPQDRQFILSSKKLLLSDSGFYLCAWQTPWDRGRYQETQYFGPGTRLLVL.

This clonotype appeared many times. The chain employs TRBV12-3 or TRBV12-4 and TRBJ1-1; no clear D gene. The germline V and J ends were trimmed by 7 bases and 0 bases, with 15 bases remaining between them. This CDR3 contains 15 residues. The CDR3 loop reads CASTSEGGVNTEAFF. As DNA, the CDR3 is TGTGCCAGCACCTCGGAAGGTGGAGTGAACACTGAAGCTTTCTTT.

The V and J genes are TRBV5-1 and TRBJ2-3; 10 bases are shared with TRBD2. V shed 3 bases, J shed 5 bases, and the junction held 6 bases outside the gene matches. This CDR3 region has 15 residues. Germline values: CDR1 SGHRS, CDR2 YFSETQ. The chain's CDR3 is CASSWSGGALDTQYF. CDR3 nucleotides: TGCGCCAGCAGCTGGAGCGGGGGGGCTCTAGATACGCAGTATTTT. The full variable domain, in which reference TRBV5-1 and TRBJ2-3 provide the parts outside the CDR3, is KAGVTQTPRYLIKTRGQQVTLSCSPISGHRSVSWYQQTPGQGLQFLFEYFSETQRNKGNFPGRFSGRQFSNSRSEMNVSTLELGDSALYLCASSWSGGALDTQYFGPGTRLTVL.

The table lists this clonotype with many counts. The V call is TRBV28, the J call TRBJ2-6, with D possibly matching TRBD1 (5 bases). The CDR3 totals 16 residues. The V gene's germline CDR1 is MDHEN and CDR2 SYDVKM. V was shortened by 9 bases and J by 0 bases, with 15 bases between the two germline ends. The CDR3 coding sequence is TGTGCCAGTTCGGACATCGACGACTCTGGGGCCAACGTCCTGACTTTC. Translation: CASSDIDDSGANVLTF. The whole variable domain, remainder taken from reference TRBV28 and TRBJ2-6, is DVKVTQSSRYLVKRTGEKVFLECVQDMDHENMFWYRQDPGLGLRLIYFSYDVKMKEKGDIPEGYSVSREKKERFSLILESASTNQTSMYLCASSDIDDSGANVLTFGAGSRLTVL.

This clonotype was counted many times. J is TRBJ2-3 and V is TRBV5-1; 7 positions match TRBD1. There are 16 residues in the CDR3. V trimming: 2 bases; J trimming: 0 bases; junction bases outside the gene matches: 6. In germline, CDR1 is SGHRS, CDR2 YFSETQ. The CDR3 DNA is TGCGCCAGCAGCTTTCGGGACAGCGCTAGCACAGATACGCAGTATTTT. This sequence encodes CASSFRDSASTDTQYF.

The table lists this clonotype with many counts. The chain is built from TRBV20-1 and TRBJ2-7; TRBD1 matches 10 bases. The length of the CDR3 is 16 residues. CDR1 and CDR2 (germline): DFQATT, SNEGSKA (reference sequence). Losses at the gene ends were 6 bases for V and 4 bases for J; bases not matched to a gene: 15. In DNA form, the CDR3 reads TGCAGTGCGAAGCCAGCCGGGACAGGGGTTTTATACGAGCAGTACTTC. This encodes CSAKPAGTGVLYEQYF.

This clonotype was found many times. The rearrangement uses TRBV21-1 and TRBJ2-7; the DNA was not used to check the table's D call, TRBD2. TRBV21-1 represents a pseudogene. The CDR3 is 17 residues long. The CDR3: CASSKARLSGGAYEQYF. In DNA form, the CDR3 reads TGTGCCAGCAGCAAAGCCCGCCTCAGCGGGGGGGCCTACGAGCAGTACTTC.

In its sample, this clonotype was seen many times. The chain recombines TRBV29-1 with TRBJ1-1, with D uncertain. V dropped 8 bases and J dropped 6 bases, with 22 bases sitting between them. Germline V gives CDR1 SQVTM, CDR2 ANQGSEA. The CDR3 sequence is 14 residues long. CDR3 region: CSSRGGSRTSEAFF. DNA of the CDR3: TGCAGCTCAAGAGGAGGGAGTAGAACGTCTGAAGCTTTCTTT.

This clonotype was detected ten times or more. This rearrangement joins TRBV20-1 to TRBJ1-1; the D is unclear. This CDR3 is 15 amino acids long. The germline V and J ends were trimmed by 0 bases and 5 bases, with 16 bases remaining between them. Looked up from germline, CDR1 is DFQATT and CDR2 is SNEGSKA (reference sequence). The CDR3 here is CSARDRWVEQTEAFF. The CDR3 coding sequence is TGCAGTGCTAGAGATCGGTGGGTGGAACAGACTGAAGCTTTCTTT.